This passage covers 5 T cell receptor beta chains from one sample sequenced in a study of blood T cell repertoires in COVID-19. TCRdb's table, derived via immunoSEQ multiplex PCR, lists solely in-frame clones and lacks some. The sample lists 140,000 to 150,000 clones, just under 85% occurring once. The sequenced sample was PBMCs or T cells enriched from blood (not recorded which). The source of these receptors is a woman aged 40 to 55 who had recovered from COVID-19.

The chain has TRBV5-1 and TRBJ2-1; TRBD2 agrees at 11 bases. CDR1 and CDR2 from the germline V gene are SGHRS and YFSETQ. The CDR3 has 17 residues. V trimming: 0 bases; J trimming: 1 base; junction bases outside the gene matches: 3. This CDR3 is CASSLEASGGSYNEQFF. The CDR3 bases are TGCGCCAGCAGCTTGGAGGCTAGCGGGGGGTCCTACAATGAGCAGTTCTTC.

This clone was seen just once. V gene TRBV11-2 combines with J gene TRBJ2-1; 7 nucleotides align to TRBD2. Germline V gene lookup returns CDR1 SGHAT and CDR2 FQNNGV. With V trimmed by 1 base and J by 4 bases, 7 bases remained unmatched. The CDR3 runs 16 residues. The DNA for the CDR3 is TGTGCCAGCAGCTTAGGGGCTAGCGGTAGGTACAATGAGCAGTTCTTC. It encodes CASSLGASGRYNEQFF.

The chain is built from TRBV5-8 and TRBJ1-2, with 8 bases lining up with TRBD1. CDR1 and CDR2 from the germline V gene are SGHTS and YDEGEE. The junction had 4 bases not matched to a gene; V was cut back by 2 bases and J by 4 bases. The CDR3 loop spans 14 amino acids. CDR3 loop: CASSFGQGPYGYTF. Here the CDR3 DNA reads TGTGCCAGCAGCTTTGGACAGGGCCCCTATGGCTACACCTTC.

The rearrangement joins TRBV7-8 to TRBJ2-1; TRBD2 aligns across 7 bases. Germline lookup yields CDR1 SGHVS and CDR2 FQNEAQ. Losses at the gene ends were 1 base for V and 5 bases for J; bases not matched to a gene: 11. The CDR3 is 17 amino acids. The CDR3 sequence: CASSLVVFAGVNNEQFF. CDR3 nucleotides: TGTGCCAGCAGCTTAGTGGTTTTTGCGGGAGTAAACAATGAGCAGTTCTTC.

The V call is TRBV7-8, the J call TRBJ1-2; 7 bases align to TRBD1. The germline V gene encodes CDR1 SGHVS and CDR2 FQNEAQ. This CDR3 is 13 amino acids long. Trimming cost V 2 bases and J 8 bases; bases outside gene matches: 5. DNA of the CDR3: TGTGCCAGCAGCTTACGGACAGGAGGAGGCTACACCTTC. Amino acids: CASSLRTGGGYTF.